The 10 T cell receptor beta chains listed next were all sequenced from one sample in a study of OX40 agonist ivuxolimab in advanced cancers. The data were produced by immunoSEQ multiplex PCR, yet TCRdb's version contains in-frame clones alone and is incomplete. The data hold approximately 110,000 clones, with about 90% observed a single time. This specimen consisted of CD4+ or CD8+ T cells sorted from blood, obtained in a trial of the OX40 agonist ivuxolimab. All receptors come from an adult with an advanced solid tumor such as melanoma, head and neck, liver or kidney cancer.

This rearrangement joins TRBV18 to TRBJ2-6, with a possible D match to TRBD1 (6 bases). The CDR3 totals 16 residues. Trimming cost V 3 bases and J 2 bases, with 11 bases left between them. The germline gives CDR1 KGHSH, CDR2 LQKENI. The chain's CDR3 is CASSPITGTGANVLTF. The DNA of the CDR3 is TGTGCCAGCTCACCCATCACAGGGACTGGGGCCAACGTCCTGACTTTC.

This clone is a singleton in its sample. This sequence joins TRBV5-1 and TRBJ2-2; TRBD2 is a possible D gene (6 bases). Germline lookup yields CDR1 SGHRS and CDR2 YFSETQ. Trimming pared 3 bases from V and 5 bases from J, leaving 14 bases between. This CDR3 is 15 amino acids long. This chain's CDR3 is CASSSDPGETGELFF. The CDR3 DNA is TGCGCCAGCAGCTCCGACCCGGGAGAAACCGGGGAGCTGTTTTTT.

The rearrangement uses TRBV7-9 and TRBJ2-7, with 8 positions matching TRBD1. Looked up from germline, CDR1 is SEHNR and CDR2 is FQNEAQ (reference sequence). Trimming took 1 base from V and 7 from J; bases not matched to a gene: 6. The CDR3 is made up of 14 amino acids. The CDR3, as DNA: TGTGCCAGCAGCTTAGGGACAGGGCTTTGGGAGCAGTACTTC. Translation: CASSLGTGLWEQYF. The whole variable domain, filled in from reference TRBV7-9 and TRBJ2-7, reads DTGVSQNPRHKITKRGQNVTFRCDPISEHNRLYWYRQTLGQGPEFLTYFQNEAQLEKSRLLSDRFSAERPKGSFSTLEIQRTEQGDSAMYLCASSLGTGLWEQYFGPGTRLTVT.

V gene TRBV2 combines with J gene TRBJ2-3; 7 bases map to TRBD1. The V and J ends lost 6 bases and 5 bases, in that order; junction bases with no gene match: 14. This CDR3 contains 16 residues. Germline V CDR1 and CDR2: SNHLY, FYNNEI. The CDR3 reads CASREPGPGGLDTQYF. CDR3 nucleotides: TGTGCCAGCAGAGAACCTGGGCCAGGGGGATTAGATACGCAGTATTTT.

The chain is built from TRBV12-5 and TRBJ1-1; 10 nucleotides line up with TRBD1. Looked up from germline, CDR1 is LGHNT and CDR2 is FRNRAP. The V and J ends lost 1 base and 10 bases, in that order; junction bases with no gene match: 3. The CDR3 covers 13 residues. The CDR3 DNA reads TGTGCTAGTGGTTTGGGACAGGGGGCCTCAGCTTTCTTT. Translating it yields CASGLGQGASAFF. Full variable domain (remainder filled in from reference TRBV12-5 and TRBJ1-1): DARVTQTPRHKVTEMGQEVTMRCQPILGHNTVFWYRQTMMQGLELLAYFRNRAPLDDSGMPKDRFSAEMPDATLATLKIQPSEPRDSAVYFCASGLGQGASAFFGQGTRLTVV.

This chain joins TRBV7-8 and TRBJ2-7, with D perhaps assigned TRBD1 or TRBD2 (5 bases each). The CDR3 has 15 residues. Germline V gene sequence: CDR1 SGHVS, CDR2 FQNEAQ. The V end was cut by 1 base, the J end by 7 bases, with 17 bases between. The CDR3 bases are TGTGCCAGCAGCTTAGTGGGACGGCCCTCGTGGGAGCAGTACTTC. It specifies CASSLVGRPSWEQYF.

This sequence joins TRBV4-1 and TRBJ2-6, with 9 bases matching TRBD1. The CDR3 is 18 residues long. Germline V CDR1 and CDR2: MGHRA, YSYEKL. Trimming cost V 4 bases and J 4 bases; bases outside gene matches: 11. CDR3 region: CASSPPRQGVDGANVLTF. The DNA for the CDR3 is TGCGCCAGCAGCCCACCTAGACAGGGGGTTGACGGGGCCAACGTCCTGACTTTC.

This clone turned up a few times. The chain couples TRBV5-6 to TRBJ1-5; no definite D call. Germline V gives CDR1 SGHDT, CDR2 YYEEEE. V lost 2 bases and J lost 3, with 9 bases in between. The CDR3 spans 14 residues. In nucleotides, the CDR3 is TGTGCCAGCAGCTTTGGGTCCTACAATCAGCCCCAGCATTTT. Translated, it gives CASSFGSYNQPQHF.

The DNA of the CDR3 is TGTGCCACCAGGAGGACAAAGAGGGGGCTAGAAGCTTTCTTT. Protein sequence: CATRRTKRGLEAFF. The rearrangement links TRBV15 to TRBJ1-1; 7 bases agree with TRBD1. V lost 6 bases, J lost 8 bases, and 12 bases stayed unmatched. CDR3 length: 14 amino acids. Germline assignment: CDR1 LNHNV and CDR2 YYDKDF (reference sequence). Filled out from reference TRBV15 and TRBJ1-1, the complete variable domain reads DAMVIQNPRYQVTQFGKPVTLSCSQTLNHNVMYWYQQKSSQAPKLLFHYYDKDFNNEADTPDNFQSRRPNTSFCFLDIRSPGLGDTAMYLCATRRTKRGLEAFFGQGTRLTVV.

This rearrangement joins TRBV28 to TRBJ1-2; no definite D call. This CDR3 has 15 amino acids. Trimming left V 2 bases short and J 1 base short, with 11 bases between. Germline V CDR1 and CDR2: MDHEN, SYDVKM. CDR3 DNA: TGTGCCAGCAGTTTAAGATCCGGGTTTAACTATGGCTACACCTTC. Translating gives CASSLRSGFNYGYTF.